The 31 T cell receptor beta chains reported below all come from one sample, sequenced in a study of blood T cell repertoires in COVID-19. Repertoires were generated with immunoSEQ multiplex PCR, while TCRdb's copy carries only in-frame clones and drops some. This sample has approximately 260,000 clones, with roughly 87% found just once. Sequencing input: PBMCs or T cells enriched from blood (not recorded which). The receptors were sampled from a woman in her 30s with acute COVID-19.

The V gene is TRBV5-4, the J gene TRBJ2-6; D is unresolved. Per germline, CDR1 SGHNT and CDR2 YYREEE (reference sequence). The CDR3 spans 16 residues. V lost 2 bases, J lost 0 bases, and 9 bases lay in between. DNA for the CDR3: TGTGCCAGCAGCTTCTTTCAGGTCTCTGGGGCCAACGTCCTGACTTTC. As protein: CASSFFQVSGANVLTF. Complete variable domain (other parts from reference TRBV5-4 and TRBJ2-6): ETGVTQSPTHLIKTRGQQVTLRCSSQSGHNTVSWYQQALGQGPQFIFQYYREEENGRGNFPPRFSGLQFPNYSSELNVNALELDDSALYLCASSFFQVSGANVLTFGAGSRLTVL.

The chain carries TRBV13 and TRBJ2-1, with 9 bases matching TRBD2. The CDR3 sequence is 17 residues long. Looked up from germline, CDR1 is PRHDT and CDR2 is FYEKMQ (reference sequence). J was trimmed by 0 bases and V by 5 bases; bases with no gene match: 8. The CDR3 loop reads CASSHLTSGSSYNEQFF. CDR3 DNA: TGTGCCAGCAGCCACTTGACTAGCGGAAGCTCCTACAATGAGCAGTTCTTC.

CDR3 sequence (DNA): TGCGCCAGCAGCCAAGGCCGGGGGGGAAGCACAGATACGCAGTATTTT. Its translation is CASSQGRGGSTDTQYF. This sequence joins TRBV4-1 and TRBJ2-3, with 8 bases aligning to TRBD2. CDR1 is MGHRA, CDR2 YSYEKL, per germline. This CDR3 spans 16 amino acids. V lost 1 base to trimming and J lost 0 bases; unmatched junction nucleotides: 3.

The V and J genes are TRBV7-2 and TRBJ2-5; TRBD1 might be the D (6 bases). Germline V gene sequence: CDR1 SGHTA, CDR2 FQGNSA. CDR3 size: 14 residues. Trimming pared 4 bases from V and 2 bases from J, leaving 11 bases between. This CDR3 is CASSSWDKQETQYF. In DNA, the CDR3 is TGTGCCAGCAGCTCCTGGGACAAACAAGAGACCCAGTACTTC. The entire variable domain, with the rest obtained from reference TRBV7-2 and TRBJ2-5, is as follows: GAGVSQSPSNKVTEKGKDVELRCDPISGHTALYWYRQSLGQGLEFLIYFQGNSAPDKSGLPSDRFSAERTGGSVSTLTIQRTQQEDSAVYLCASSSWDKQETQYFGPGTRLLVL.

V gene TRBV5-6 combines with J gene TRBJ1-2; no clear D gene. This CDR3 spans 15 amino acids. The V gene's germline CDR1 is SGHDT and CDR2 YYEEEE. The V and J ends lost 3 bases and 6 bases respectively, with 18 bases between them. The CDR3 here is CASSSPRMGIDGYTF. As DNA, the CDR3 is TGTGCCAGCAGCTCTCCCAGGATGGGTATTGATGGCTACACCTTC.

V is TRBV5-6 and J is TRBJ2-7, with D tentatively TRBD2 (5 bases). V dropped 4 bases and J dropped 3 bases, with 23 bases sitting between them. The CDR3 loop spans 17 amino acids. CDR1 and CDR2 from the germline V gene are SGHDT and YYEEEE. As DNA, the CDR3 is TGTGCCAGCAGCCTGCGGGTGTTAGAGGTACTTCACTACGAGCAGTACTTC. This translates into CASSLRVLEVLHYEQYF.

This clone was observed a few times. CDR3 DNA sequence: TGTGCCAGCAGCTTTGACTCAGGGAAGGACACCGGGGAGCTGTTTTTT. It encodes CASSFDSGKDTGELFF. This sequence joins TRBV7-9 and TRBJ2-2; D is possibly TRBD1 (5 bases). CDR1 and CDR2 from the germline V gene are SEHNR and FQNEAQ (reference sequence). Trimming left V 3 bases short and J 3 bases short, with 14 bases between. The CDR3 consists of 16 residues.

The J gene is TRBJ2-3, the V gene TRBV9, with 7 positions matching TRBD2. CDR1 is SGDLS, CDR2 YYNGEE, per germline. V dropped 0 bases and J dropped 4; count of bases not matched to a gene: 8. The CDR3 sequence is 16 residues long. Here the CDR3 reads CASSVGGPGGPDTQYF. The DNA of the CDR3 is TGTGCCAGCAGCGTAGGTGGTCCGGGGGGACCAGATACGCAGTATTTT.

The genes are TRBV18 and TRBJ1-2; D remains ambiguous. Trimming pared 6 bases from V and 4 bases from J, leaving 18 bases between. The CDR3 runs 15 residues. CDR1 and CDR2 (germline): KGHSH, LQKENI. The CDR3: CASSPDSREIYGYTF. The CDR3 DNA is TGTGCCAGCTCCCCTGACTCCCGAGAGATCTATGGCTACACCTTC. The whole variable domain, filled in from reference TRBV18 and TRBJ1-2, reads NAGVMQNPRHLVRRRGQEARLRCSPMKGHSHVYWYRQLPEEGLKFMVYLQKENIIDESGMPKERFSAEFPKEGPSILRIQQVVRGDSAAYFCASSPDSREIYGYTFGSGTRLTVV.

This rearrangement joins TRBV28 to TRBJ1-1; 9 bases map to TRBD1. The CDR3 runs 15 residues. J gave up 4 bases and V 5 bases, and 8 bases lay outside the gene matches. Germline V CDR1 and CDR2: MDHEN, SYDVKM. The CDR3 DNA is TGTGCCAGCAGTCCCGACAGGGGGGGAGGCACTGAAGCTTTCTTT. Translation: CASSPDRGGGTEAFF.

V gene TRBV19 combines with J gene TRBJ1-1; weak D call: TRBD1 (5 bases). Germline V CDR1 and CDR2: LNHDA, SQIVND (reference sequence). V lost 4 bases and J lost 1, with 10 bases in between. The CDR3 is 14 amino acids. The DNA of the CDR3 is TGTGCCAGTAGTAGGTTTGGGGCGAACACTGAAGCTTTCTTT. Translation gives CASSRFGANTEAFF.

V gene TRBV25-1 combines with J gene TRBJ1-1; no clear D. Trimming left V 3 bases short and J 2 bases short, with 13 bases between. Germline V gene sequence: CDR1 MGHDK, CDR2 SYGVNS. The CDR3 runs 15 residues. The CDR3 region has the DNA TGTGCCAGCAGTGATCACCCGACAACCAACACTGAAGCTTTCTTT. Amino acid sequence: CASSDHPTTNTEAFF.

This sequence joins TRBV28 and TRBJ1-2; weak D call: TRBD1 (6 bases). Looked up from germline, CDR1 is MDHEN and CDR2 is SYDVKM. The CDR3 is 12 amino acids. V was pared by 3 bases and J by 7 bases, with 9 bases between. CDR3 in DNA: TGTGCCAGCAGTTTCCCGACAGGTGGCTACACCTTC. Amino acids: CASSFPTGGYTF.

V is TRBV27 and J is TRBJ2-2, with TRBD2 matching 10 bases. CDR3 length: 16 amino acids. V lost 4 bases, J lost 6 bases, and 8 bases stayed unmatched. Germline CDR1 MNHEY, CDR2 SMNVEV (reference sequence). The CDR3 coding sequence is TGTGCCAGCAGTTCCCTAGCGGGAGTGTACCCCGGGGAGCTGTTTTTT. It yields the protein CASSSLAGVYPGELFF.

CDR3 protein: CARKTGTNTEAFF. The CDR3 DNA is TGTGCCAGAAAGACAGGGACGAACACTGAAGCTTTCTTT. The chain employs TRBV2 and TRBJ1-1; 7 bases match TRBD1. The CDR3 spans 13 residues. Losses at the gene ends were 9 bases for V and 1 base for J; bases not matched to a gene: 5. In germline, CDR1 is SNHLY, CDR2 FYNNEI.

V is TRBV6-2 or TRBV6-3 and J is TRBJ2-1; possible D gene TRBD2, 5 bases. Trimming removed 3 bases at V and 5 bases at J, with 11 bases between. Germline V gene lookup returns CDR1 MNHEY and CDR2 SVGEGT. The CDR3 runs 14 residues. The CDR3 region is CASSYDGVHNEQFF. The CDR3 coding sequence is TGTGCCAGCAGTTATGACGGGGTACACAATGAGCAGTTCTTC.

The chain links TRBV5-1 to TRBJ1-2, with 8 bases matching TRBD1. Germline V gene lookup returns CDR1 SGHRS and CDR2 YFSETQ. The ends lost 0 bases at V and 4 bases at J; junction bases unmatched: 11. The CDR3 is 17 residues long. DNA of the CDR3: TGCGCCAGCAGCTTGGAAGCGACAGGGGAACCCCGCTATGGCTACACCTTC. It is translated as CASSLEATGEPRYGYTF.

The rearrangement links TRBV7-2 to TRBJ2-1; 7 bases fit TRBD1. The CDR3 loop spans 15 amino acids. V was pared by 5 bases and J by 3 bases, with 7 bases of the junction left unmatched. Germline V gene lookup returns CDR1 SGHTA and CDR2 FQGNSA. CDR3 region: CASSGRGTVYNEQFF. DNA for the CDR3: TGTGCCAGCAGCGGGCGAGGGACAGTCTACAATGAGCAGTTCTTC.

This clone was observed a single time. The CDR3 spells CASMGLAQQSSYEQYF. The DNA of the CDR3 is TGTGCCAGCATGGGACTAGCGCAACAGAGCTCCTACGAGCAGTACTTC. This rearrangement joins TRBV2 to TRBJ2-7; TRBD2 agrees at 10 bases. The V gene end was trimmed by 7 bases and the J gene end by 0 bases; junction bases not matched to a gene: 9. The V gene's germline CDR1 is SNHLY and CDR2 FYNNEI. The CDR3 runs to 16 residues.

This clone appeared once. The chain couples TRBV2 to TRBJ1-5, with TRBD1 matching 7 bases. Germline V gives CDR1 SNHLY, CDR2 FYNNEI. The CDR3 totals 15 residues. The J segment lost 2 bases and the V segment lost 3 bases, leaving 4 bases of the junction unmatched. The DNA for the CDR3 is TGTGCCAGCAGTGAGACAGGGTTAGGCAATCAGCCCCAGCATTTT. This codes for CASSETGLGNQPQHF.

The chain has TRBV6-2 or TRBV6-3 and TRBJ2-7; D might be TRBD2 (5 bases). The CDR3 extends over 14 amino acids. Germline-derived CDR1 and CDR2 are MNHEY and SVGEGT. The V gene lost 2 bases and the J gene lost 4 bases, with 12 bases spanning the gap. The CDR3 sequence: CASSYLRGWYEQYF. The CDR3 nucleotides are TGTGCCAGCAGTTACCTGCGAGGGTGGTACGAGCAGTACTTC.

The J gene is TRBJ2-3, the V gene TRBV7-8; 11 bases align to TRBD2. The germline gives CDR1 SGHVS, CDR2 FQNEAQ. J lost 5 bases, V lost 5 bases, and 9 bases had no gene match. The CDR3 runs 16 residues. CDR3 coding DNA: TGTGCCAGCAGCGTTCTAGCGGGGGGTAGTGGAGATACGCAGTATTTT. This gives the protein CASSVLAGGSGDTQYF.

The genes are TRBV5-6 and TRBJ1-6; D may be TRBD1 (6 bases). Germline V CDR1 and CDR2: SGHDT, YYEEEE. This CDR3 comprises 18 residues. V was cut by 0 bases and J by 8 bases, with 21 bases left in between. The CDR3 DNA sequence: TGTGCCAGCAGCTTGGGGGGGCGAAACAGGGTTTATCATTCACCCCTCCACTTT. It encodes CASSLGGRNRVYHSPLHF.

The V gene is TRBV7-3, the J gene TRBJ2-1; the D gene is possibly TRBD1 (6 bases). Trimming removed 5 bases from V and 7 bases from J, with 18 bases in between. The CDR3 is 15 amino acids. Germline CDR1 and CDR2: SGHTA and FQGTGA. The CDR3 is CASSLQGGLGNEQFF. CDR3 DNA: TGTGCCAGCAGCCTACAGGGCGGTCTTGGTAATGAGCAGTTCTTC.

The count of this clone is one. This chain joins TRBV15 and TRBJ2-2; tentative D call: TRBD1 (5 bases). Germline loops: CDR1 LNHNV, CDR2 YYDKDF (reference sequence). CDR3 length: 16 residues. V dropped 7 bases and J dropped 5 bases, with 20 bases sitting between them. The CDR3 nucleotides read TGTGCCACCACCCCAACCCCAAGACAGTTAACCGGGGAGCTGTTTTTT. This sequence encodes CATTPTPRQLTGELFF.

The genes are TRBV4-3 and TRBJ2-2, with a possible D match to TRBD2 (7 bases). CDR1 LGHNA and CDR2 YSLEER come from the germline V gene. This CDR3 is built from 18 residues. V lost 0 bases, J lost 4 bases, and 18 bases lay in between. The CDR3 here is CASSQDRGAGRGTGELFF. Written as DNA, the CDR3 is TGCGCCAGCAGCCAAGATCGGGGGGCAGGTCGTGGCACCGGGGAGCTGTTTTTT.

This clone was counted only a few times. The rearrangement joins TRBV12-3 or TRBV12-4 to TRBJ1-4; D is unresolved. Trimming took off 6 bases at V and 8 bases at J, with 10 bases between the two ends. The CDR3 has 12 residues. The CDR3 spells CASSPRAEKLFF. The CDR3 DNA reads TGTGCCAGCAGCCCGAGGGCCGAAAAACTGTTTTTT.

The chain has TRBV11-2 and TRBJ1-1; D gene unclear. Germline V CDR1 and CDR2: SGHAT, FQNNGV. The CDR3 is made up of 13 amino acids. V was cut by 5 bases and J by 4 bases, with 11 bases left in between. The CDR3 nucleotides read TGTGCCAGCAGCCCCCGCCTATCCACTGAAGCTTTCTTT. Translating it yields CASSPRLSTEAFF. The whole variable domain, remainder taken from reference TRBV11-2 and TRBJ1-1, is EAGVAQSPRYKIIEKRQSVAFWCNPISGHATLYWYQQILGQGPKLLIQFQNNGVVDDSQLPKDRFSAERLKGVDSTLKIQPAKLEDSAVYLCASSPRLSTEAFFGQGTRLTVV.

The CDR3 region is CASSLAGGESEKLFF. DNA of the CDR3: TGTGCCAGCAGCTTGGCGGGGGGCGAATCTGAAAAACTGTTTTTT. This chain joins TRBV5-5 and TRBJ1-4, with a possible D match to TRBD1 (6 bases). The CDR3 contains 15 residues. V gave up 0 bases and J gave up 7 bases, with 13 bases separating them. Per germline, CDR1 SGHKS and CDR2 YYEKEE (reference sequence).

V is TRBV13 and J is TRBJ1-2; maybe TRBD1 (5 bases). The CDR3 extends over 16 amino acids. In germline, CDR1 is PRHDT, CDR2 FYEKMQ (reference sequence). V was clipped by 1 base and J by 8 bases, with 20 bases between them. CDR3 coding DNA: TGTGCCAGCAGCTTAGAAGGGGCCAGTCCCAATGTAGGCTACACCTTC. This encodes CASSLEGASPNVGYTF.

The CDR3 DNA is TGTGCCAGCAGCTCCCGCATACGTCTAGCGGGGGGGCCACCCTACGAGCAGTACTTC. It is translated as CASSSRIRLAGGPPYEQYF. The chain links TRBV28 to TRBJ2-7; 12 bases match TRBD2. The CDR3 length is 19 residues. CDR1 and CDR2 (germline): MDHEN, SYDVKM. V trimming: 6 bases; J trimming: 2 bases; junction bases outside the gene matches: 17.